This T cell receptor (beta chain) was recovered during a study of CD8 T cells in ankylosing spondylitis listed by TCRdb under 2017. As for the study more broadly: T cell receptor beta repertoires were profiled in healthy donors and ankylosing spondylitis patients so that disease-linked TCR variants could be found. Samples of peripheral blood were taken, and for ankylosing spondylitis patients, synovial fluid was collected as well. The full study cohort comprised 25 ankylosing spondylitis patients and about a hundred healthy donors. Results and caveats for the whole study, not just this receptor: Some motif variants were previously reported in synovial fluid and blood of reactive arthritis patients, suggesting common disease-initiation mechanisms. Significant enrichment of the disease-linked clones was reported in matched synovial fluid samples from ankylosing spondylitis patients. The disease-linked clones had a CD8+ phenotype and were found at relatively low frequencies in peripheral blood. A TCR beta motif of eight highly homologous amino acid variants appeared characteristic of blood from ankylosing spondylitis patients.

Sequenced on an Illumina HiSeq 2500. Quantitative 5'-RACE with molecular barcodes was used to prepare TCR beta libraries. The paper's data handling went like this. To identify disease-linked TCR variants, a new computational method was used, one built on a probabilistic model of VDJ rearrangement. Through fastp at Q25 and MiXCR, TCRdb rebuilt clones from the public reads, retaining in-frame beta chains. Every CDR3 protein is listed once, alongside the most common genes and DNA of its rows. The V and J calls, along with clone size, are taken from TCRdb and not from the paper's own processing. The sample has fewer than 400,000 distinct CDR3 sequences on record, more than 20% of them singletons. The ten most abundant clones make up about 16% of the sample. Of note for this clonotype: Its binding antigen is unknown. The sample holds no much larger clone one base away, and base qualities are not on file.

Trimming removed 5 bases from V and 6 bases from J, leaving 21 bases between the germline ends. The germline V gene yields SGHDT for CDR1 and YYEEEE for CDR2. The CDR3 spans 15 residues, from the cysteine through the phenylalanine. Only the CDR3 DNA is retained, 45 bases long and in frame from the first base. The receptor chain draws on TRBV5-6 and TRBJ2-7; a tentative D match to TRBD1 spans 7 bases. The TCR sequence derives from a male donor with ankylosing spondylitis. The sample was blood, either unsorted or a sorted T cell fraction (not recorded which). Here the CDR3 is given as CASRRIAGTVSEQYF. The bases are TGTGCCAGCAGACGTATTGCGGGGACAGTCTCCGAGCAGTACTTC.